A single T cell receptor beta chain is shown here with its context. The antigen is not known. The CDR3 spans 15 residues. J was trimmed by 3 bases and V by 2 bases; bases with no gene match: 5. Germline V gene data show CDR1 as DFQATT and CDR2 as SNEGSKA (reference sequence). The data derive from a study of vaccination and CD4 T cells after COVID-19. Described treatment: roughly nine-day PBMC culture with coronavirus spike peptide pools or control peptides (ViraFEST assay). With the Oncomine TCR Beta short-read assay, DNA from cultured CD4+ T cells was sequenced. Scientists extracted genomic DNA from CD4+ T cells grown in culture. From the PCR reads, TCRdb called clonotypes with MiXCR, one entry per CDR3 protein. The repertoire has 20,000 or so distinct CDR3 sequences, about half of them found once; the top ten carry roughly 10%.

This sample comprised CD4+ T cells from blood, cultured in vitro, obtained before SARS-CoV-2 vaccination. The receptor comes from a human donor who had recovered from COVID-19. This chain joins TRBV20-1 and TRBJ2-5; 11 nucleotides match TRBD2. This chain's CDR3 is CSARFGTSGKETQYF. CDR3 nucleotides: TGCAGTGCTAGATTCGGGACTAGCGGTAAAGAGACCCAGTACTTC.